The next 28 T cell receptor beta chains were all read from a single sample in a study of blood T cell repertoires in COVID-19. The method was immunoSEQ multiplex PCR; TCRdb's version includes in-frame clones alone and lacks a portion of them. The sample consists of about 670,000 clones, just under 90% of them appearing once. Sequences were obtained from peripheral blood. The receptors originated from a woman under 30 with acute or convalescent COVID-19.

Turning to this clone: In the same sample, other DNA sequences code for this CDR3. V usage is TRBV19 and J usage is TRBJ1-2; weak D call: TRBD1 (5 bases). Germline V CDR1 and CDR2: LNHDA, SQIVND (reference sequence). Trimming removed 2 bases at V and 8 bases at J, with 9 bases between. This CDR3 has 12 residues. CDR3 DNA: TGTGCCAGTAGTATAAGGGGTGGAGGCTACACCTTC. The encoded protein is CASSIRGGGYTF.

This chain joins TRBV3-1 (or the pseudogene TRBV3-2) and TRBJ1-2; D ambiguous. V shed 3 bases and J shed 1 base, with 12 bases lying between them. CDR3 length: 15 residues. Germline V gene data show CDR1 as LGHDT and CDR2 as YNNKEL (reference sequence). DNA of the CDR3: TGTGCCAGCAGCCATCGACCGAGGTTTAACTATGGCTACACCTTC. Encoded protein: CASSHRPRFNYGYTF.

This rearrangement joins TRBV9 to TRBJ2-1; D is unresolved. CDR3 length equals 15 residues. V lost 3 bases and J 7 bases, leaving 17 bases between the germline ends. Germline V CDR1 and CDR2: SGDLS, YYNGEE. CDR3 sequence reads: CASSEVGQSYNEQFF. Here the CDR3 DNA reads TGTGCCAGCAGCGAAGTGGGCCAGAGCTATAATGAGCAGTTCTTC.

This chain joins TRBV6-5 and TRBJ2-1; 9 nucleotides match TRBD2. CDR3 length: 16 amino acids. V shed 0 bases, J shed 4 bases, and the junction held 4 bases outside the gene matches. CDR1 is MNHEY, CDR2 SVGAGI, per germline. The CDR3 loop reads CASSYSRSGGYNEQFF. The CDR3 bases are TGTGCCAGCAGTTACTCGAGGAGCGGGGGGTACAATGAGCAGTTCTTC.

V usage is TRBV19 and J usage is TRBJ1-2; D not resolved. Per the germline V gene, CDR1 is LNHDA and CDR2 is SQIVND (reference sequence). V lost 3 bases, J lost 2 bases, and 16 bases lay in between. The length of the CDR3 is 16 residues. The CDR3 is CASSIFYFGENYGYTF. DNA of the CDR3: TGTGCCAGTAGTATTTTCTATTTCGGGGAAAACTATGGCTACACCTTC. Full variable domain (outside the CDR3, taken from reference TRBV19 and TRBJ1-2): DGGITQSPKYLFRKEGQNVTLSCEQNLNHDAMYWYRQDPGQGLRLIYYSQIVNDFQKGDIAEGYSVSREKKESFPLTVTSAQKNPTAFYLCASSIFYFGENYGYTFGSGTRLTVV.

The chain links TRBV28 to TRBJ2-2; no reliable D call. This CDR3 comprises 13 residues. The germline V and J ends were trimmed by 7 bases and 7 bases, with 13 bases remaining between them. Germline V CDR1 and CDR2: MDHEN, SYDVKM. The CDR3 spells CASNPLLIGELFF. The CDR3 region has the DNA TGTGCCAGCAATCCGCTCCTAATCGGGGAGCTGTTTTTT. Drawing the rest from reference TRBV28 and TRBJ2-2, the complete variable domain is DVKVTQSSRYLVKRTGEKVFLECVQDMDHENMFWYRQDPGLGLRLIYFSYDVKMKEKGDIPEGYSVSREKKERFSLILESASTNQTSMYLCASNPLLIGELFFGEGSRLTVL.

The J gene is TRBJ2-1, the V gene TRBV6-4; 9 positions agree with TRBD1. The CDR3 has 14 amino acids. CDR1 and CDR2 from the germline V gene are MRHNA and SNTAGT. Trimming at V came to 3 bases and at J to 5 bases, leaving 2 bases not matched to a gene. The CDR3 sequence: CASSEGQGHNEQFF. The CDR3 DNA follows: TGTGCCAGCAGTGAGGGACAGGGACACAATGAGCAGTTCTTC.

The chain employs TRBV5-6 and TRBJ1-6; TRBD1 might be the D (5 bases). V lost 0 bases and J lost 5, with 12 bases in between. The germline V gene encodes CDR1 SGHDT and CDR2 YYEEEE. CDR3 length: 16 amino acids. In nucleotides, the CDR3 is TGTGCCAGCAGCTTGGCCGGTCAGGGCGATAATTCACCCCTCCACTTT. Translated, it gives CASSLAGQGDNSPLHF.

The rearrangement uses TRBV27 and TRBJ1-6; no definite D call. CDR3 length: 15 residues. CDR1 and CDR2 from the germline V gene are MNHEY and SMNVEV (reference sequence). V was shortened by 8 bases and J by 0 bases, with 11 bases between the two germline ends. The CDR3 spells CASSLGSSYNSPLHF. As DNA, the CDR3 is TGTGCCAGCTCATTAGGGAGCTCCTATAATTCACCCCTCCACTTT.

The chain links TRBV30 to TRBJ1-2, with TRBD1 matching 10 bases. Germline trimming cut 4 bases from V and 4 bases from J; bases unmatched to any gene: 12. The germline V gene has CDR1 GTSNPN and CDR2 SVGIG (reference sequence). This CDR3 contains 16 residues. This CDR3 is CAWNLPGTGEGYGYTF. The CDR3 region has the DNA TGTGCCTGGAATCTTCCCGGGACAGGGGAAGGCTATGGCTACACCTTC.

The chain joins TRBV30 to TRBJ2-3; D is unclear. The CDR3 consists of 12 residues. The V end was cut by 8 bases, the J end by 0 bases, with 9 bases between. Germline V gene lookup returns CDR1 GTSNPN and CDR2 SVGIG (reference sequence). In DNA form, the CDR3 reads TGTGCCCGGACGGTTAGCACAGATACGCAGTATTTT. Its protein product is CARTVSTDTQYF.

The chain combines TRBV2 with TRBJ1-2; possible D gene TRBD1, 6 bases. Trimming took 7 bases from V and 4 from J, leaving 19 bases between them. Germline lookup yields CDR1 SNHLY and CDR2 FYNNEI. This CDR3 spans 15 amino acids. The CDR3 DNA sequence: TGTGCCAGCAACAGCGGCTGGCAGGGGTCCTATGGCTACACCTTC. Translation: CASNSGWQGSYGYTF.

V and J are TRBV10-3 and TRBJ2-7; 7 bases line up with TRBD1. The CDR3 consists of 14 residues. The J segment lost 0 bases and the V segment lost 10 bases, leaving 9 bases of the junction unmatched. Germline V lookup: CDR1 ENHRY, CDR2 SYGVKD. Here the CDR3 DNA reads TGTGCCACCTTTCCCGACAGGGACTCCTACGAGCAGTACTTC. Amino acid sequence: CATFPDRDSYEQYF.

The genes are TRBV4-2 and TRBJ2-7, with D hard to call. CDR1 is LGHNA and CDR2 is YNFKEQ in the germline V gene. With 1 base removed from V and 3 bases from J, the gap between germline ends came to 19 bases. The CDR3 is 17 amino acids. The CDR3 reads CASSQVLIRQLIYEQYF. The DNA of the CDR3 is TGTGCCAGCAGCCAAGTCTTAATCCGGCAACTAATCTACGAGCAGTACTTC.

The chain has TRBV12-5 and TRBJ1-1; 7 positions agree with TRBD1. V was pared by 3 bases and J by 4 bases, with 8 bases of the junction left unmatched. The V gene's germline CDR1 is LGHNT and CDR2 FRNRAP. The CDR3 is 15 residues long. DNA of the CDR3: TGTGCTAGTGGTTTTGGTGTTCACAGGGGCACTGAAGCTTTCTTT. Protein product: CASGFGVHRGTEAFF.

This chain links TRBV6-6 with TRBJ2-3, with a possible D match to TRBD1 (5 bases). With 2 bases removed from V and 5 bases from J, the gap between germline ends came to 8 bases. The CDR3 contains 13 residues. Germline CDR1 and CDR2: MNHNY and SVGAGI (reference sequence). CDR3 nucleotide sequence: TGTGCCAGCAGTTACCGCGACAGAGATACGCAGTATTTT. This sequence encodes CASSYRDRDTQYF.

This chain uses TRBV14 with TRBJ1-2; D is undetermined. Between the trimmed V and J ends, which lost 4 bases and 4 bases, there was a span of 10 bases. The CDR3 is made up of 13 amino acids. Germline V lookup: CDR1 SGHDN, CDR2 FVKESK. The CDR3 loop is CASSPGVSYGYTF. As DNA, the CDR3 is TGTGCCAGCAGCCCCGGGGTTAGCTATGGCTACACCTTC. Looking up the rest from reference TRBV14 and TRBJ1-2 gives the full variable domain: EAGVTQFPSHSVIEKGQTVTLRCDPISGHDNLYWYRRVMGKEIKFLLHFVKESKQDESGMPNNRFLAERTGGTYSTLKVQPAELEDSGVYFCASSPGVSYGYTFGSGTRLTVV.

The chain employs TRBV5-1 and TRBJ1-5, with D perhaps TRBD1 (6 bases). CDR3 length: 15 amino acids. Germline loops: CDR1 SGHRS, CDR2 YFSETQ. V was clipped by 0 bases and J by 6 bases, with 13 bases between them. The CDR3 region is CASSLEGGSGQPQHF. CDR3 nucleotides: TGCGCCAGCAGCTTGGAGGGGGGGTCCGGTCAGCCCCAGCATTTT.

This clone was counted only a few times. CDR3 coding DNA: TGTGCCAGCAGTCCCGGGACAGGGTGGTACGAGCAGTACTTC. Amino acids: CASSPGTGWYEQYF. The chain is built from TRBV6-2 or TRBV6-3 and TRBJ2-7; TRBD1 matches 9 bases. There are 14 residues in the CDR3. Germline-derived CDR1 and CDR2 are MNHEY and SVGEGT. With V trimmed by 5 bases and J by 4 bases, 6 bases remained unmatched.

V and J are TRBV27 and TRBJ1-1; 9 positions agree with TRBD1. After removal of 7 bases from V and 7 bases from J, the junction contained 10 bases not matched to a gene. CDR3 length: 14 residues. Germline lookup yields CDR1 MNHEY and CDR2 SMNVEV (reference sequence). The CDR3 protein is CASTQQGAVGEAFF. CDR3 coding DNA: TGTGCCAGCACCCAACAGGGGGCGGTTGGTGAAGCTTTCTTT.

This chain joins TRBV10-1 and TRBJ1-1; D is uncertain. The germline CDR1 and CDR2 sequences are WNHNN and SYGVQD (reference sequence). CDR3 length: 14 residues. Trimming removed 3 bases at V and 2 bases at J, with 10 bases between. Here the CDR3 reads CASSDADKNTEAFF. The CDR3 region has the DNA TGCGCCAGCAGTGACGCTGACAAAAACACTGAAGCTTTCTTT.

This chain connects TRBV12-3 or TRBV12-4 to TRBJ1-1, with unresolved D. This CDR3 spans 13 amino acids. Trimming took off 0 bases at V and 4 bases at J, with 6 bases between the two ends. CDR3 region: CASSLAIGTEAFF. The CDR3 region has the DNA TGTGCCAGCAGTTTAGCTATCGGCACTGAAGCTTTCTTT.

The V and J genes are TRBV30 and TRBJ2-7; 7 nucleotides match TRBD1. CDR1 is GTSNPN, CDR2 SVGIG, per germline (reference sequence). V lost 5 bases and J lost 2; bases outside the gene matches: 6. CDR3 length: 13 residues. The CDR3 DNA follows: TGTGCCTGGCGAGACAGGGACACCTACGAGCAGTACTTC. Protein product: CAWRDRDTYEQYF. The complete variable domain, with remaining parts taken from reference TRBV30 and TRBJ2-7, reads SQTIHQWPATLVQPVGSPLSLECTVEGTSNPNLYWYRQAAGRGLQLLFYSVGIGQISSEVPQNLSASRPQDRQFILSSKKLLLSDSGFYLCAWRDRDTYEQYFGPGTRLTVT.

The V call is TRBV11-2, the J call TRBJ2-2; weak D call: TRBD2 (6 bases). Germline-derived CDR1 and CDR2 are SGHAT and FQNNGV. This CDR3 is built from 16 residues. The ends were cut back, 5 bases at V and 10 bases at J, with 23 bases in the middle. As DNA, the CDR3 is TGTGCCAGCAGCCCCCCCTCGCCGGGACTTCCCACGGAGCTGTTTTTT. Encoded protein: CASSPPSPGLPTELFF.

This clone was seen a single time. The rearrangement joins TRBV28 to TRBJ1-5; TRBD1 is a possible D gene (5 bases). The CDR3 length is 15 residues. Trimming pared 5 bases from V and 1 base from J, leaving 12 bases between. From germline, CDR1 is MDHEN and CDR2 SYDVKM. The CDR3 region is CASSLGGRSNQPQHF. The CDR3 DNA sequence: TGTGCCAGCAGTCTCGGGGGGAGAAGCAATCAGCCCCAGCATTTT. Together with reference TRBV28 and TRBJ1-5, the CDR3 gives the full variable domain: DVKVTQSSRYLVKRTGEKVFLECVQDMDHENMFWYRQDPGLGLRLIYFSYDVKMKEKGDIPEGYSVSREKKERFSLILESASTNQTSMYLCASSLGGRSNQPQHFGDGTRLSIL.

V and J are TRBV5-1 and TRBJ2-7; tentative D call: TRBD2 (6 bases). V shed 2 bases and J shed 0 bases, with 12 bases lying between them. Germline-derived CDR1 and CDR2 are SGHRS and YFSETQ. The CDR3 runs 15 residues. The CDR3 DNA follows: TGCGCCAGCAGCTTAGCGAGCGGGCCCTCCTACGAGCAGTACTTC. Encoded protein: CASSLASGPSYEQYF.

This clone was counted once. The rearrangement links TRBV2 to TRBJ2-3; 7 bases match TRBD1. After removal of 6 bases from V and 2 bases from J, the junction contained 8 bases not matched to a gene. The CDR3 spans 15 residues. Germline V gives CDR1 SNHLY, CDR2 FYNNEI. The CDR3 DNA reads as TGTGCCAGCAGGCAGACAGGGTACTTCACAGATACGCAGTATTTT. Its translation is CASRQTGYFTDTQYF.

The chain couples TRBV7-2 to TRBJ2-7, with D maybe TRBD1 (6 bases). From germline, CDR1 is SGHTA and CDR2 FQGNSA. V was shortened by 5 bases and J by 3 bases, with 26 bases between the two germline ends. The CDR3 has 18 residues. The CDR3 region is CASSAPSSGTPTFYEQYF. The CDR3 DNA reads as TGTGCCAGCAGCGCTCCGTCTTCCGGGACACCGACATTCTACGAGCAGTACTTC.